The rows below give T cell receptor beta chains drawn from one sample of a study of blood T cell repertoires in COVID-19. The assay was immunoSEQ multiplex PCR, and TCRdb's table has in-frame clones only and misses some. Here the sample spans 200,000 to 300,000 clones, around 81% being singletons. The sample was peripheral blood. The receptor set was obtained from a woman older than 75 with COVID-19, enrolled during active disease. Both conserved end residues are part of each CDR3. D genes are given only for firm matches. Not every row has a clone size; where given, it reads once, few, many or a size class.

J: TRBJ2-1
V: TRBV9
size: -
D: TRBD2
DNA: TGTGCCAGCAGCGTAGGACTAGCGGGAGTCGGTGAGCAGTTCTTC
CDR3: CASSVGLAGVGEQFF

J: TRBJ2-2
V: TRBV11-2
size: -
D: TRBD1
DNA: TGTGCCAGCAGCTTATGGGACAGGGTGGCCGGGGAGCTGTTTTTT
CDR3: CASSLWDRVAGELFF

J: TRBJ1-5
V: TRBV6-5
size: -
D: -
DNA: TGTGCCAGCAGTTCCCCCGGCAATCAGCCCCAGCATTTT
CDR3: CASSSPGNQPQHF

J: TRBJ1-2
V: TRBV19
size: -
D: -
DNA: TGTGCCAGTAGTATAGCGGCGACTGCTCGGTATGGCTACACCTTC
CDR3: CASSIAATARYGYTF

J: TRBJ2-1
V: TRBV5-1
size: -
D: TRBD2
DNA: TGCGCCAGCAGTGGACTAGCGGGAGGTTCGAATGAGCAGTTCTTC
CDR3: CASSGLAGGSNEQFF

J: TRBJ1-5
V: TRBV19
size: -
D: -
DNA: TGTGCCAGTAGTATGGCAAGAGGGCAGCCCCAGCATTTT
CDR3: CASSMARGQPQHF

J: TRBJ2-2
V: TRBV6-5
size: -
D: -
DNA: TGTGCCAGCAGCCGAGGTCGGGACACCGGGGAGCTGTTTTTT
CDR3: CASSRGRDTGELFF

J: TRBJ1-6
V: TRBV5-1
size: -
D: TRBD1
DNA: TGCGCCAGCAGCCGGACAGGTTATAGCTCCTATAATTCACCCCTCCACTTT
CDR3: CASSRTGYSSYNSPLHF

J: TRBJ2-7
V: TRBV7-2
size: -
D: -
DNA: TGTGCCAGCAGCTTAGTCACTGGTCCGGGCGAGCAGTACTTC
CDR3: CASSLVTGPGEQYF

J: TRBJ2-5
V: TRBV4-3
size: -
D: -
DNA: TGCGCCAGCAGCCAAGACCCGGTCGGGGGCCAAGAGACCCAGTACTTC
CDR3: CASSQDPVGGQETQYF

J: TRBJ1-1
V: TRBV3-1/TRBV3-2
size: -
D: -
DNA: TGTGCCAGCAGCCAAGACGCTCCAGGGCTGAACACTGAAGCTTTCTTT
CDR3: CASSQDAPGLNTEAFF

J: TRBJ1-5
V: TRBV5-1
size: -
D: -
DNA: TGCGCCAGCAGCTTGGGGGGAGGAAATCAGCCCCAGCATTTT
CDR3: CASSLGGGNQPQHF

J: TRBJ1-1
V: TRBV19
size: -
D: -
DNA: TGTGCCAGTAGTATGAAGGCGGGGGGCCCTCAAGCTTTCTTT
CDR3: CASSMKAGGPQAFF

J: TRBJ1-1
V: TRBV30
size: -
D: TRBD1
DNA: TGTGCCTGGAGTGTACAGGGGTTGAACACTGAAGCTTTCTTT
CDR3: CAWSVQGLNTEAFF

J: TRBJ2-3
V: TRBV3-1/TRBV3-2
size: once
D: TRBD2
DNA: TGTGCCAGCGGGCAGACCTGGGGGGGTACGCAGTATTTT
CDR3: CASGQTWGGTQYF

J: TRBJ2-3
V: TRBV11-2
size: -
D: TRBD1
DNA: TGTGCCAGCAGCTTAGTAGGCAGGGGGGATACGCAGTATTTT
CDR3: CASSLVGRGDTQYF

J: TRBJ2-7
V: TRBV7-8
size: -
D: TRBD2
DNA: TGTGCCAGCAGCTTAGGACTAGCAAACGAGCAGTACTTC
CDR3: CASSLGLANEQYF

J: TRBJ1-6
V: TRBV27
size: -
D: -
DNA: TGTGCCAGCAGTTTGGGAGGTCGAGCCCTCCACTTT
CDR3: CASSLGGRALHF

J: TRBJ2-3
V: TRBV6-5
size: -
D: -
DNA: TGTGCCAGCAGACAAAGGGGGTACGGAACAGATACGCAGTATTTT
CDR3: CASRQRGYGTDTQYF

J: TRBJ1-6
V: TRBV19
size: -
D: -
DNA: TGTGCCTCCACCCTCCCGGCTGAAGACAGCTCCTATAATTCACCCCTCCACTTT
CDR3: CASTLPAEDSSYNSPLHF

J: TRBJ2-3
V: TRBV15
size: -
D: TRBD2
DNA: TGTGCCACCAAGGGCGGGAGGGCTAGCGCCACAGATACGCAGTATTTT
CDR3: CATKGGRASATDTQYF

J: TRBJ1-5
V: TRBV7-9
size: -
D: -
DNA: TGTGCCAGCAGCTTAGGCGGGTCGGCGGGGAGGACTCAGCCCCAGCATTTT
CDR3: CASSLGGSAGRTQPQHF

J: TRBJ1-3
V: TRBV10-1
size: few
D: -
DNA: TGCGCCAGCAGTGAGGGCAGGGAAGATGGAAACACCATATATTTT
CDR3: CASSEGREDGNTIYF

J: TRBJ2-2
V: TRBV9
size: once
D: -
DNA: TGTGCCAGCAGCGTAGTCCCTCGAGGAGGGGAGCTGTTTTTT
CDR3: CASSVVPRGGELFF

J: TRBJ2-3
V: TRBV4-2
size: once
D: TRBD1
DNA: TGTGCCAGCAGCCAGACAGGGGGCGGTTTAGATACGCAGTATTTT
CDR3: CASSQTGGGLDTQYF

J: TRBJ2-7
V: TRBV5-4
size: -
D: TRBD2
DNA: TGTGCCAGCAGCTTGGCAGTAGCGGGGCCTTCCTACGAGCAGTACTTC
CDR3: CASSLAVAGPSYEQYF

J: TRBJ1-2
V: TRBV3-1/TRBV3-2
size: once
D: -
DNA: TGTGCCAGCAGCCCGTTGCGGACTCTCTATGGCTACACCTTC
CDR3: CASSPLRTLYGYTF

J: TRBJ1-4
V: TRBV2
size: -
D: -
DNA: TGTGCCAGCGCCAGACAGGCCGCCTCTGAAAAACTGTTTTTT
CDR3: CASARQAASEKLFF

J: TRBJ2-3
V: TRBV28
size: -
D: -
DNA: TGTGCCAGCAGTTGGACTAGCACAGATACGCAGTATTTT
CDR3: CASSWTSTDTQYF

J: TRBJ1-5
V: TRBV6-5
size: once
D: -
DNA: TGTGCCAGCGTGGGGCGACCGAATAGCAATCAGCCCCAGCATTTT
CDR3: CASVGRPNSNQPQHF

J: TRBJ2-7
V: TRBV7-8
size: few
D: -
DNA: TGTGCCAGCAGCTTGAGGGGGTTATCCTACGAGCAGTACTTC
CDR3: CASSLRGLSYEQYF

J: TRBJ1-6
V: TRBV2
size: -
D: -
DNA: TGTGCCAGCAGCGGCCGCACAGATAATTCACCCCTCCACTTT
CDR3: CASSGRTDNSPLHF

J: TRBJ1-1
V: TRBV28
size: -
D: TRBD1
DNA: TGTGCCAGCAGCACCGGGACAGGGTACGTCGCTGAAGCTTTCTTT
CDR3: CASSTGTGYVAEAFF

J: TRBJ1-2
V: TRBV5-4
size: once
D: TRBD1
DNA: TGTGCCAGCAGCTTGGACAGGGGGAACTATGGCTACACCTTC
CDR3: CASSLDRGNYGYTF

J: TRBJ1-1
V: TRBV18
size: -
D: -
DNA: TGTGCCAGCTCACCAGGGGGCCAAGTACCCGAAGCTTTCTTT
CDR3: CASSPGGQVPEAFF

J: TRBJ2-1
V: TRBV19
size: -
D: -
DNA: TGTGCCAGTAGTACCTCACTCCGGCGGGACAGCCCCAATGAGCAGTTCTTC
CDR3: CASSTSLRRDSPNEQFF

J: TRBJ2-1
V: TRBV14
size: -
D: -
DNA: TGTGCCAGCAGCCAAGGAGGGGGTTTTGAGCAGTTCTTC
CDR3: CASSQGGGFEQFF

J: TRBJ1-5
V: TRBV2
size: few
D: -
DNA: TGTGCCAGCAGTTTCGGGACTCCTAATCAGCCCCAGCATTTT
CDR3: CASSFGTPNQPQHF

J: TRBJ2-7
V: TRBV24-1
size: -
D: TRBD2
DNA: TGTGCCACCCCTTGTAGGCGGGAGGGCTACGAGCAGTACTTC
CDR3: CATPCRREGYEQYF

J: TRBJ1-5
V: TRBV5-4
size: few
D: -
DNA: TGTGCCAGCAGCGGCATGACAGGCGACCAGCCCCAGCATTTT
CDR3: CASSGMTGDQPQHF